This passage covers 20 T cell receptor beta chains from one sample sequenced in a study of STAT5B mutations in CD4+ large granular lymphocyte leukemia. Profiled with immunoSEQ multiplex PCR; TCRdb holds only in-frame clones, not every one. The sample carries 30,000 to 40,000 clones, around 76% recorded once. The sequencing input was CD4+ T cells from blood buffy coats. These receptors came from a human donor in good health.

This clone has more than one count but fewer than ten. The chain combines TRBV9 with TRBJ1-1; D call uncertain. Per germline, CDR1 SGDLS and CDR2 YYNGEE. Trimming pared 3 bases from V and 4 bases from J, leaving 13 bases between. The CDR3 loop spans 14 amino acids. The CDR3 nucleotides are TGTGCCAGCAGCGCTAGCCCGGCGGGCACTGAAGCTTTCTTT. It translates to CASSASPAGTEAFF. The full variable domain, in which reference TRBV9 and TRBJ1-1 provide the parts outside the CDR3, is DSGVTQTPKHLITATGQRVTLRCSPRSGDLSVYWYQQSLDQGLQFLIQYYNGEERAKGNILERFSAQQFPDLHSELNLSSLELGDSALYFCASSASPAGTEAFFGQGTRLTVV.

For the CDR3, the DNA is TGCAGCGCCCGGACAGGGGCCGACAATGAGCAGTTCTTC. Encoded protein: CSARTGADNEQFF. The V gene is TRBV29-1, the J gene TRBJ2-1, with TRBD1 matching 9 bases. Germline loops: CDR1 SQVTM, CDR2 ANQGSEA. J gave up 5 bases and V 7 bases, and 6 bases lay outside the gene matches. The CDR3 extends over 13 amino acids.

The gene calls are TRBV7-2 and TRBJ2-2; D is unclear. Germline lookup yields CDR1 SGHTA and CDR2 FQGNSA. Trimming pared 4 bases from V and 3 bases from J, leaving 9 bases between. The CDR3 covers 14 residues. CDR3 in DNA: TGTGCCAGCAGCTATACACCTGACACCGGGGAGCTGTTTTTT. Translating gives CASSYTPDTGELFF.

The V call is TRBV10-1, the J call TRBJ2-3; D perhaps matches TRBD2 (5 bases). V gave up 2 bases and J gave up 4 bases, with 16 bases separating them. There are 16 residues in the CDR3. In germline, CDR1 is WNHNN, CDR2 SYGVQD (reference sequence). The CDR3 here is CASSEPTGIPADTQYF. As DNA, the CDR3 is TGCGCCAGCAGTGAGCCAACCGGGATTCCGGCAGATACGCAGTATTTT.

This chain links TRBV7-2 with TRBJ2-1; tentatively, D is TRBD1 or TRBD2 (7 bases each). This CDR3 contains 14 residues. Looked up from germline, CDR1 is SGHTA and CDR2 is FQGNSA. V was clipped by 4 bases and J by 8 bases, with 15 bases between them. CDR3 DNA sequence: TGTGCCAGCAGCTGGGGGGGACAGCCGGATGAGCAGTTCTTC. Translating gives CASSWGGQPDEQFF.

The chain employs TRBV7-2 and TRBJ2-7, with D hard to call. Germline CDR1 reads SGHTA; CDR2 reads FQGNSA. This CDR3 has 14 residues. The V and J ends lost 0 bases and 3 bases respectively, with 9 bases between them. The CDR3 DNA reads as TGTGCCAGCAGCTTAGCGGGGAACCGCTACGAGCAGTACTTC. The encoded protein is CASSLAGNRYEQYF.

V and J are TRBV5-8 and TRBJ1-2; D perhaps matches TRBD1 (5 bases). With 2 bases removed from V and 4 bases from J, the gap between germline ends came to 12 bases. Germline CDR1 SGHTS, CDR2 YDEGEE. The CDR3 runs 14 residues. CDR3 sequence reads: CASSFSKGSYGYTF. As DNA, the CDR3 is TGTGCCAGCAGCTTCTCCAAGGGGAGCTATGGCTACACCTTC.

The gene calls are TRBV29-1 and TRBJ2-7; 7 positions agree with TRBD1. This CDR3 comprises 14 residues. V shed 0 bases, J shed 2 bases, and the junction held 4 bases outside the gene matches. Germline assignment: CDR1 SQVTM and CDR2 ANQGSEA. The CDR3 here is CSVEETGKPYEQYF. The CDR3 coding sequence is TGCAGCGTTGAAGAGACAGGGAAGCCCTACGAGCAGTACTTC.

This clone was counted once. The chain links TRBV29-1 to TRBJ2-7, with D possibly called TRBD1 or TRBD2 (6 bases each). The CDR3 loop spans 14 amino acids. Trimming left V 7 bases short and J 6 bases short, with 22 bases between. Per the germline V gene, CDR1 is SQVTM and CDR2 is ANQGSEA. The CDR3 reads CSAVGRTKGGEQYF. The CDR3 bases are TGCAGCGCGGTTGGACGAACCAAGGGGGGCGAGCAGTACTTC.

The CDR3 nucleotides are TGTGCCAGCAGTGGGGGGGGAACAACCTCTGGGGCCAACGTCCTGACTTTC. This encodes CASSGGGTTSGANVLTF. J is TRBJ2-6 and V is TRBV28; 7 nucleotides agree with TRBD2. The CDR3 has 17 amino acids. V lost 5 bases and J lost 0; bases outside the gene matches: 7. From germline, CDR1 is MDHEN and CDR2 SYDVKM.

V usage is TRBV2 and J usage is TRBJ2-5, with D possibly matching TRBD2 (7 bases). Germline V gives CDR1 SNHLY, CDR2 FYNNEI. Trimming stripped 6 bases from V and 7 bases from J, with 18 bases between. There are 14 residues in the CDR3. CDR3 DNA sequence: TGTGCCAGCAGGACCTCTAGGGGAGGGGGGACCCAGTACTTC. This sequence encodes CASRTSRGGGTQYF.

The chain couples TRBV27 to TRBJ2-7; D is possibly TRBD2 (7 bases). The V and J ends lost 3 bases and 6 bases respectively, with 9 bases between them. The CDR3 contains 12 residues. Germline CDR1 and CDR2: MNHEY and SMNVEV (reference sequence). CDR3: CASSFRGAEQYF. The CDR3 region has the DNA TGTGCCAGCAGTTTCCGGGGGGCCGAGCAGTACTTC.

The CDR3 loop is CASSVGLAGYEQYF. DNA for the CDR3: TGTGCCAGCAGCGTGGGACTAGCGGGGTACGAGCAGTACTTC. The V gene is TRBV9, the J gene TRBJ2-7, with 13 bases aligning to TRBD2. The CDR3 spans 14 residues. Germline V gene data show CDR1 as SGDLS and CDR2 as YYNGEE. J lost 4 bases, V lost 2 bases, and 0 bases had no gene match.

This clone has more than one count but fewer than ten. In DNA form, the CDR3 reads TGTGCCAGTATCCGACAGGGGAACACTGAAGCTTTCTTT. It codes for CASIRQGNTEAFF. V is TRBV19 and J is TRBJ1-1, with 7 bases fitting TRBD1. Per the germline V gene, CDR1 is LNHDA and CDR2 is SQIVND (reference sequence). This CDR3 spans 13 amino acids. The J segment lost 1 base and the V segment lost 7 bases, leaving 3 bases of the junction unmatched.

This clone was seen a handful of times. V usage is TRBV14 and J usage is TRBJ1-6; tentative D call: TRBD1 (5 bases). The V gene lost 5 bases and the J gene lost 9 bases, with 11 bases spanning the gap. Germline V CDR1 and CDR2: SGHDN, FVKESK. The CDR3 contains 13 residues. This chain's CDR3 is CASSVGQGSPLHF. The CDR3 nucleotides are TGTGCCAGCAGCGTGGGGCAGGGTTCACCCCTCCACTTT. Based on the CDR3 plus reference TRBV14 and TRBJ1-6, the full variable domain is EAGVTQFPSHSVIEKGQTVTLRCDPISGHDNLYWYRRVMGKEIKFLLHFVKESKQDESGMPNNRFLAERTGGTYSTLKVQPAELEDSGVYFCASSVGQGSPLHFGNGTRLTVT.

The chain combines TRBV5-5 with TRBJ1-2; D is undetermined. The CDR3 totals 15 residues. Looked up from germline, CDR1 is SGHKS and CDR2 is YYEKEE (reference sequence). The ends were cut back, 1 base at V and 2 bases at J, with 12 bases in the middle. The CDR3 nucleotides are TGTGCCAGCAGCTTGAGTCTCCAGGAGAACTATGGCTACACCTTC. It translates to CASSLSLQENYGYTF. The variable domain in full, with the rest retrieved from reference TRBV5-5 and TRBJ1-2, is DAGVTQSPTHLIKTRGQQVTLRCSPISGHKSVSWYQQVLGQGPQFIFQYYEKEERGRGNFPDRFSARQFPNYSSELNVNALLLGDSALYLCASSLSLQENYGYTFGSGTRLTVV.

The chain uses TRBV5-1 and TRBJ2-3; 12 bases align to TRBD1. The V gene end was trimmed by 4 bases and the J gene end by 5 bases; junction bases not matched to a gene: 5. The V gene's germline CDR1 is SGHRS and CDR2 YFSETQ. The CDR3 totals 15 residues. Here the CDR3 DNA reads TGCGCCAGCAGCACCCGGGACAGGGGGCGAGATACGCAGTATTTT. Protein product: CASSTRDRGRDTQYF.

The V gene is TRBV7-9, the J gene TRBJ2-1, with 7 bases aligning to TRBD1. The length of the CDR3 is 13 residues. V lost 5 bases, J lost 14 bases, and 12 bases stayed unmatched. CDR1 is SEHNR, CDR2 FQNEAQ, per germline (reference sequence). The CDR3 is CASSTLTGINKFF. The CDR3 coding sequence is TGTGCCAGCAGCACCCTGACAGGGATTAATAAGTTCTTC.

The chain joins TRBV27 to TRBJ1-3; D is unresolved. CDR1 and CDR2 (germline): MNHEY, SMNVEV (reference sequence). The CDR3 sequence is 16 residues long. V gave up 2 bases and J gave up 0 bases, with 11 bases separating them. CDR3 DNA: TGTGCCAGCAGTTTAGTCGGTTCGTACTCTGGAAACACCATATATTTT. Protein: CASSLVGSYSGNTIYF.

The gene calls are TRBV11-2 and TRBJ1-1; D is possibly TRBD1 (6 bases). V shed 6 bases and J shed 1 base, with 9 bases lying between them. The CDR3 contains 13 residues. Germline assignment: CDR1 SGHAT and CDR2 FQNNGV. CDR3 DNA: TGTGCCAGCAGTCAACAGGGGAACACTGAAGCTTTCTTT. This gives the protein CASSQQGNTEAFF.